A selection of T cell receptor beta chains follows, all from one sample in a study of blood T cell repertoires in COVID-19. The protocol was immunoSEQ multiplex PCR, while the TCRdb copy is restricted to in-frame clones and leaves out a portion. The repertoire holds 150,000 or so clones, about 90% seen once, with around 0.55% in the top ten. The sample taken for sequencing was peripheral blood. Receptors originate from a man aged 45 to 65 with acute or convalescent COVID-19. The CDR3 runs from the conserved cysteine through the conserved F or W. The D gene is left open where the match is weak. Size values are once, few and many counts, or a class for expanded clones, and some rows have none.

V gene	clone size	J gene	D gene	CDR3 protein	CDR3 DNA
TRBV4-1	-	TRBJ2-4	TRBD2	CASSQDVSGGPRAKNIQYF	TGCGCCAGCAGCCAAGATGTAAGCGGGGGGCCCCGAGCCAAAAACATTCAGTACTTC
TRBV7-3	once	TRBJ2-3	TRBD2	CASSSEGVLAGDTQYF	TGTGCCAGCAGCTCCGAGGGGGTCCTAGCGGGGGATACGCAGTATTTT
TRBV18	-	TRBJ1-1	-	CASSTGTAGTEAFF	TGTGCCAGCTCAACCGGAACGGCGGGAACTGAAGCTTTCTTT
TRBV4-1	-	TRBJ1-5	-	CASSETPYVRQPQHF	TGCGCCAGCAGCGAAACCCCCTATGTACGACAGCCCCAGCATTTT
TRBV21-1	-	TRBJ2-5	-	CASSKVGGAPQETQYF	TGTGCCAGCAGCAAAGTAGGCGGGGCGCCACAAGAGACCCAGTACTTC
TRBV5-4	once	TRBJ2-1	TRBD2	CASSAGTSGRLDEQFF	TGTGCCAGCAGCGCCGGGACTAGCGGTAGATTGGATGAGCAGTTCTTC
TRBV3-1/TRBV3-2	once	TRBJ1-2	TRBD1	CASSQDYRGREGYTF	TGTGCCAGCAGCCAAGATTACAGGGGGCGCGAGGGCTACACCTTC
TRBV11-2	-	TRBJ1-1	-	CASSQARGVGAFF	TGTGCCAGCAGCCAAGCCAGGGGCGTAGGGGCTTTCTTT
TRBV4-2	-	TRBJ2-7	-	CASSPSISPSYEQYF	TGTGCCAGCAGCCCCTCTATCTCACCCTCCTACGAGCAGTACTTC
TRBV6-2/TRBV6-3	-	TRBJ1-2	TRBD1	CASSYPGTGRPYGYTF	TGTGCCAGCAGTTACCCCGGGACAGGGAGGCCCTATGGCTACACCTTC
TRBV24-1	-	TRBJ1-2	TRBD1	CATSDLRQGDGYTF	TGTGCCACCAGTGATTTGAGGCAGGGGGATGGCTACACCTTC
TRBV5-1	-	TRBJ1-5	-	CASSLPPVSNQPQHF	TGCGCCAGCAGCTTGCCTCCTGTTAGCAATCAGCCCCAGCATTTT
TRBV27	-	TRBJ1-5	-	CASSGQAYQPQHF	TGTGCCAGCAGTGGGCAGGCTTATCAGCCCCAGCATTTT
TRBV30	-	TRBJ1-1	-	CAWNGGERAEAFF	TGTGCCTGGAATGGCGGTGAACGGGCTGAAGCTTTCTTT
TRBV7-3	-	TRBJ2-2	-	CASSLSGNTGELFF	TGTGCCAGCAGCTTAAGCGGGAACACCGGGGAGCTGTTTTTT
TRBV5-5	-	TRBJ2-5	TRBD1	CASSFEGTGVETQYF	TGTGCCAGCAGCTTTGAGGGGACAGGGGTAGAGACCCAGTACTTC
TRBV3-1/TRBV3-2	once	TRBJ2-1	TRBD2	CASSQGGLAGSYNEQFF	TGTGCCAGCAGCCAAGGGGGGCTAGCGGGATCCTACAATGAGCAGTTCTTC
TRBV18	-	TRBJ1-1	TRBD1	CASSPRLKGGTANTEAFF	TGTGCCAGCTCACCACGTTTAAAGGGCGGGACAGCTAACACTGAAGCTTTCTTT
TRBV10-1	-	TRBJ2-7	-	CASSESGYRDEQYF	TGCGCCAGCAGTGAGTCCGGTTACCGGGACGAGCAGTACTTC
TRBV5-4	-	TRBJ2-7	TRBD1	CASSLGRGSYEQYF	TGTGCCAGCAGCTTGGGCAGGGGGTCCTACGAGCAGTACTTC
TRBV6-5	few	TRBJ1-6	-	CASKSSPNSPLHF	TGTGCCAGCAAATCCAGTCCCAATTCACCCCTCCACTTT
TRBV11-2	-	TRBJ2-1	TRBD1	CASSIDRAREQFF	TGTGCCAGCAGCATAGACAGGGCTCGTGAGCAGTTCTTC
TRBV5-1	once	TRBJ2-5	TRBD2	CASSPGLAGLQETQYF	TGCGCCAGCAGTCCCGGACTAGCGGGGCTCCAAGAGACCCAGTACTTC
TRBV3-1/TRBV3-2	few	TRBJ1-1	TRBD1	CASSHRRGLDTEAFF	TGTGCCAGCAGCCACCGCAGGGGGCTAGACACTGAAGCTTTCTTT
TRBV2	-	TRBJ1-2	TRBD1	CASSFRTGVGYTF	TGTGCCAGCAGCTTTAGGACAGGGGTTGGCTACACCTTC
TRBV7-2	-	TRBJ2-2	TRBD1	CASSPQGTGAGELFF	TGTGCCAGCAGCCCCCAAGGGACAGGGGCCGGGGAGCTGTTTTTT
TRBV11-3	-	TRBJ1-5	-	CASSFGGPSNQPQHF	TGTGCCAGCAGCTTCGGGGGTCCGAGCAATCAGCCCCAGCATTTT
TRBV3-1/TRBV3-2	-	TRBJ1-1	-	CASSQGLGLNTEAFF	TGTGCCAGCAGCCAAGGTCTTGGACTAAACACTGAAGCTTTCTTT
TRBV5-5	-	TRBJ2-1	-	CASSLEWGDNEQFF	TGTGCCAGCAGCTTGGAATGGGGAGACAATGAGCAGTTCTTC
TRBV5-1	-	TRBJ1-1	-	CASSDRGEPLNTEAFF	TGCGCCAGCAGCGACCGCGGCGAGCCTTTGAACACTGAAGCTTTCTTT
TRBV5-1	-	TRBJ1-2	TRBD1	CASSFFPPPDRGHGYTF	TGCGCCAGCAGCTTTTTCCCGCCTCCTGACAGGGGGCATGGCTACACCTTC
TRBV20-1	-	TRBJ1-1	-	CSASPGSNTEAFF	TGCAGTGCTAGTCCGGGAAGTAACACTGAAGCTTTCTTT
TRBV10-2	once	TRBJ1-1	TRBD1	CASSELWTGNTEAFF	TGCGCCAGCAGTGAGTTGTGGACAGGGAACACTGAAGCTTTCTTT
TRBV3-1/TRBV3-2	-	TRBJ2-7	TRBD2	CASSPTSGRSSYEQYF	TGTGCCAGCAGCCCGACTAGCGGGAGAAGTTCGTACGAGCAGTACTTC
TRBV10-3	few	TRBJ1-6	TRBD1	CAISGTGRNSPLHF	TGTGCCATCAGCGGGACAGGGCGCAATTCACCCCTCCACTTT
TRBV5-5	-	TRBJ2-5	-	CASSLNGPYRKETQYF	TGTGCCAGCAGCTTGAATGGTCCGTACAGGAAAGAGACCCAGTACTTC
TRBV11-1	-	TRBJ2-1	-	CASSRFGAGALDEQFF	TGTGCCAGCAGCCGCTTTGGGGCGGGGGCCCTGGATGAGCAGTTCTTC
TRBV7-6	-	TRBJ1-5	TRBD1	CASSLITGESFCQPQHF	TGTGCCAGCAGCTTAATAACAGGGGAGAGTTTTTGTCAGCCCCAGCATTTT
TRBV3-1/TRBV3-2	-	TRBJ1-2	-	CASSLAGDGYTF	TGTGCCAGCAGCCTGGCCGGGGATGGCTACACCTTC
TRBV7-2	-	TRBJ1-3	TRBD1	CASSQGQGGNTIYF	TGTGCCAGCAGCCAGGGACAGGGAGGAAACACCATATATTTT
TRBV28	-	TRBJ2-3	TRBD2	CASSRSGSGTDTQYF	TGTGCCAGCAGTAGAAGCGGGAGCGGGACAGATACGCAGTATTTT
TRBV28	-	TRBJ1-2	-	CASSKRGTGRVYGYTF	TGTGCCAGCAGTAAGCGGGGTACTGGACGGGTCTATGGCTACACCTTC
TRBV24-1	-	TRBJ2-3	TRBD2	CATSDPRREVDTQYF	TGTGCCACCAGTGACCCCCGGCGGGAGGTAGATACGCAGTATTTT
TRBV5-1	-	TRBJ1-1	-	CASSLAISRTEAFF	TGCGCCAGCAGCTTGGCCATCTCTCGGACTGAAGCTTTCTTT